The 8 T cell receptor beta chains given below trace back to one sample, sequenced in a study of blood T cell repertoires in COVID-19. Profiling relied on immunoSEQ multiplex PCR, and the TCRdb table lists in-frame clones only, not all of them. The table lists approximately 150,000 clones, around 80% of them singletons. The sample taken for sequencing was PBMCs or T cells enriched from blood (not recorded which). The receptors shown here come from a man aged 45-65 years who had recovered from COVID-19.

V is TRBV9 and J is TRBJ1-2; a weak D match, TRBD1 (5 bases). The CDR3 is 14 amino acids. Germline lookup yields CDR1 SGDLS and CDR2 YYNGEE. V lost 4 bases and J lost 8, with 18 bases in between. The CDR3 DNA follows: TGTGCCAGCAGCACCCGACATCTTGGACACGGCTACACCTTC. Its translation: CASSTRHLGHGYTF.

This chain joins TRBV3-1 (or the pseudogene TRBV3-2) and TRBJ2-5; D possibly corresponds to TRBD1 (5 bases). V gave up 4 bases and J gave up 14 bases, with 14 bases separating them. Germline-derived CDR1 and CDR2 are LGHDT and YNNKEL (reference sequence). The CDR3 has 11 residues. The CDR3 loop reads CASSRPGMSYF. The CDR3 DNA sequence: TGTGCCAGCAGCCGCCCAGGGATGTCTTACTTC.

V usage is TRBV7-3 and J usage is TRBJ1-1; a weak D match, TRBD1 (5 bases). Deletions cut 3 bases from V and 4 bases from J, with 9 bases between. CDR1 is SGHTA, CDR2 FQGTGA, per germline. The CDR3 contains 13 residues. The CDR3, as DNA: TGTGCCAGCAGCTTGTACAGGAGCACTGAAGCTTTCTTT. It yields the protein CASSLYRSTEAFF.

This rearrangement joins TRBV6-1 to TRBJ2-5; tentatively, D is TRBD2 (6 bases). The germline CDR1 and CDR2 sequences are MNHNS and SASEGT. The CDR3 sequence is 14 residues long. The V end was cut by 1 base, the J end by 9 bases, with 15 bases between. CDR3 bases: TGTGCCAGCAGTGAAGAGGTGACTAGTTTGGCCCAGTACTTC. Its translation is CASSEEVTSLAQYF.

Only a few counts were recorded for this clone. The V call is TRBV27, the J call TRBJ2-7; a possible D gene is TRBD1 (5 bases). V shed 7 bases and J shed 2 bases, with 18 bases lying between them. The CDR3 is 15 amino acids. The germline CDR1 and CDR2 sequences are MNHEY and SMNVEV (reference sequence). CDR3 sequence (DNA): TGTGCCAGCAAGGGGCTTGGCTTTGGTCCCTACGAGCAGTACTTC. Amino acid sequence: CASKGLGFGPYEQYF.

This clone was picked up one time. The chain is built from TRBV5-6 and TRBJ1-2; D unclear. Germline lookup yields CDR1 SGHDT and CDR2 YYEEEE. The V end lost 4 bases, the J end lost 10 bases, and 11 bases lay between the germline ends. The CDR3 is 11 amino acids. CDR3 in DNA: TGTGCCAGCAGCCTGGACCGAGTCTACACCTTC. It translates to CASSLDRVYTF. The full variable domain, its missing parts supplied by reference TRBV5-6 and TRBJ1-2, is DAGVTQSPTHLIKTRGQQVTLRCSPKSGHDTVSWYQQALGQGPQFIFQYYEEEERQRGNFPDRFSGHQFPNYSSELNVNALLLGDSALYLCASSLDRVYTFGSGTRLTVV.

This sequence joins TRBV6-5 and TRBJ1-5; tentatively, D is TRBD1 (5 bases). V lost 6 bases, J lost 3 bases, and 12 bases lay in between. The CDR3 contains 14 residues. Germline CDR1 reads MNHEY; CDR2 reads SVGAGI. This chain's CDR3 is CASSTDRFNQPQHF. CDR3 coding DNA: TGTGCCAGCAGCACCGACAGATTCAATCAGCCCCAGCATTTT.

The chain recombines TRBV19 with TRBJ1-3; 8 nucleotides line up with TRBD1. Trimming took 4 bases from V and 7 from J; bases not matched to a gene: 9. This CDR3 spans 15 amino acids. The germline gives CDR1 LNHDA, CDR2 SQIVND (reference sequence). CDR3 nucleotide sequence: TGTGCCAGTAGTACGCGGACAGGGCTCGTCAACACCATATATTTT. It yields the protein CASSTRTGLVNTIYF.